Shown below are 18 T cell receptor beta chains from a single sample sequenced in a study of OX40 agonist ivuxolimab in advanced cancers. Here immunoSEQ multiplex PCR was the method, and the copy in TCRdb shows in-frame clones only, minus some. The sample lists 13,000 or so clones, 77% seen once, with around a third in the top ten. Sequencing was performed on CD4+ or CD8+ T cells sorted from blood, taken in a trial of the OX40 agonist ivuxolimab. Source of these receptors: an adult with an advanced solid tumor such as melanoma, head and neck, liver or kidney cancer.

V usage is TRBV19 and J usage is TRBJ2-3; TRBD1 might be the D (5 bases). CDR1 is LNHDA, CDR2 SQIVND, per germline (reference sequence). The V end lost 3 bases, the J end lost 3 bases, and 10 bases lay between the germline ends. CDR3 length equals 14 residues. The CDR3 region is CASSMGPLTDTQYF. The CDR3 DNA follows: TGTGCCAGTAGTATGGGGCCTCTGACAGATACGCAGTATTTT.

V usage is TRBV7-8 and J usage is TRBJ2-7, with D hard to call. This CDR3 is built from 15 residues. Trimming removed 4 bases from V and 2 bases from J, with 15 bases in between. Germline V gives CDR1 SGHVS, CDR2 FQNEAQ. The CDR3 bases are TGTGCCAGCAGCTCAACCCGTGCCCCGACCTACGAGCAGTACTTC. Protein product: CASSSTRAPTYEQYF.

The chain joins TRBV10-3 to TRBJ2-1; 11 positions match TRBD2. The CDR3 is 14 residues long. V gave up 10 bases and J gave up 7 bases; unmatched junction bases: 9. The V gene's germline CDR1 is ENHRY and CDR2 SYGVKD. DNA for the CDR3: TGTGCCACCTTAGCGGGAGGGCGGAAAAATGAGCAGTTCTTC. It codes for CATLAGGRKNEQFF.

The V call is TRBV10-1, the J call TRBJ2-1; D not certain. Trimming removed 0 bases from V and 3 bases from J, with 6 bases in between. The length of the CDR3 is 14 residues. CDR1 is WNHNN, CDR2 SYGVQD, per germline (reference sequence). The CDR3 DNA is TGCGCCAGCAGTGAGTCGGCTAGCTACAATGAGCAGTTCTTC. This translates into CASSESASYNEQFF.

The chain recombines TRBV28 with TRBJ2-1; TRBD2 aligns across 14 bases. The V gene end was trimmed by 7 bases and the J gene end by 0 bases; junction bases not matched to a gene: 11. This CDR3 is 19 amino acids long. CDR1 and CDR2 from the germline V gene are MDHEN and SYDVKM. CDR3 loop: CASNPGLAGEGVSYNEQFF. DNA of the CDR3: TGTGCCAGCAACCCGGGACTAGCGGGAGAGGGTGTCTCCTACAATGAGCAGTTCTTC.

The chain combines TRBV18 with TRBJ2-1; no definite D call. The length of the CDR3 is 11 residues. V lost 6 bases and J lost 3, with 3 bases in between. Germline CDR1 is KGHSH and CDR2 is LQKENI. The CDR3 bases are TGTGCCAGCTCCGACTACAATGAGCAGTTCTTC. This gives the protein CASSDYNEQFF.

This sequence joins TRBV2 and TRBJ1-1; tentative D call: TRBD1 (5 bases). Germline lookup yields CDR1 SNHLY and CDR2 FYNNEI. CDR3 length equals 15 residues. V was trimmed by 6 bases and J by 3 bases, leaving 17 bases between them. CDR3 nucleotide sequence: TGTGCCAGCAGCGGGAGCCTCGGGGGGTACACTGAAGCTTTCTTT. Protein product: CASSGSLGGYTEAFF.

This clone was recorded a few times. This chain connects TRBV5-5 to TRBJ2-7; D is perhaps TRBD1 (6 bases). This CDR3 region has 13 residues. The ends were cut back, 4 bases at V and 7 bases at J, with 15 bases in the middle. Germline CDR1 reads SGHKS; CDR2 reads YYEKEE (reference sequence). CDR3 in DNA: TGTGCCAGCAGCCTTGTGGGGGCGGGTGAGCAGTACTTC. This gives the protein CASSLVGAGEQYF.

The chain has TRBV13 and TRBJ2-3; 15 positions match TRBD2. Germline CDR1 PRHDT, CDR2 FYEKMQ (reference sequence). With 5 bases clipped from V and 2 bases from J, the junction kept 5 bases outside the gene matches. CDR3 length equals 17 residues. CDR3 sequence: CASSPGTSGRYTDTQYF. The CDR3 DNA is TGTGCCAGCAGCCCGGGGACTAGCGGGAGGTACACAGATACGCAGTATTTT.

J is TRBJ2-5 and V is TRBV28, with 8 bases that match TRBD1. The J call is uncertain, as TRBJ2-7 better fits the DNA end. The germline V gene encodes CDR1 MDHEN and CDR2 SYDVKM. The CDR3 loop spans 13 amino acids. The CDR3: CASSSGQGGEQYF. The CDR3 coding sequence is TGTGCCAGCAGTTCAGGACAGGGAGGCGAGCAGTACTTC.

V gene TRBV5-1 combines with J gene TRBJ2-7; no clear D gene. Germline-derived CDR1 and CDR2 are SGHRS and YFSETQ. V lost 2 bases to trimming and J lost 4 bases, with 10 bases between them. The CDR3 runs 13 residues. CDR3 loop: CASSFESGYEQYF. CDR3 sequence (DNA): TGCGCCAGCAGCTTTGAATCGGGTTACGAGCAGTACTTC.

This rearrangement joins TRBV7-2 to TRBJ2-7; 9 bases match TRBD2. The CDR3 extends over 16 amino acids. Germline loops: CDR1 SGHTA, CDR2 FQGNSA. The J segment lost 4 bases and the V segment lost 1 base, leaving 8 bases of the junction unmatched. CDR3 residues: CASSLDGDSGSYEQYF. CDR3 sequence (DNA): TGTGCCAGCAGCTTAGACGGGGATAGCGGGAGTTACGAGCAGTACTTC.

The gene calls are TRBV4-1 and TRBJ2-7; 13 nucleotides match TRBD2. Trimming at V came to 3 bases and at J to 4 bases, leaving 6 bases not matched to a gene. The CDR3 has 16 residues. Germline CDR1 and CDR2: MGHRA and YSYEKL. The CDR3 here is CASSQIWTSGSYEQYF. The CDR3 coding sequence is TGCGCCAGCAGCCAGATTTGGACTAGCGGGAGTTACGAGCAGTACTTC.

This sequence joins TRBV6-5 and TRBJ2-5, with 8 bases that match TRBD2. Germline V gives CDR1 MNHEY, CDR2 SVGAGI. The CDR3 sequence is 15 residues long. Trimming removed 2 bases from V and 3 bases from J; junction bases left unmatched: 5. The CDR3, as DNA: TGTGCCAGCAGTTACGGGGCGGGAGGTAAAGAGACCCAGTACTTC. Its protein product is CASSYGAGGKETQYF.

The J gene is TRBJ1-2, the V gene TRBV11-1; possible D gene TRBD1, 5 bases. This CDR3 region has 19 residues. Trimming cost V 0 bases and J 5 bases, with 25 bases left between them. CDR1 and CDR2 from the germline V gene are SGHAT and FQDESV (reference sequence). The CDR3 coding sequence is TGTGCCAGCAGCTTAGCCCCTTCCCCGAGTCCAGGGATAAGTTATGGCTACACCTTC. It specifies CASSLAPSPSPGISYGYTF. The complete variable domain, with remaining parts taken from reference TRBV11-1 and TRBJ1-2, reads EAEVAQSPRYKITEKSQAVAFWCDPISGHATLYWYRQILGQGPELLVQFQDESVVDDSQLPKDRFSAERLKGVDSTLKIQPAELGDSAMYLCASSLAPSPSPGISYGYTFGSGTRLTVV.

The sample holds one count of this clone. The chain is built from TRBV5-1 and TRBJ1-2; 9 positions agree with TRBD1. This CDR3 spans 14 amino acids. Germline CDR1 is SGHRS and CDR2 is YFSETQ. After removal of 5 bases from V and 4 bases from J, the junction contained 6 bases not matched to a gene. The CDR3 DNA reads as TGCGCCAGCAGTCCGGGACAGGGAGTCTATGGCTACACCTTC. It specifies CASSPGQGVYGYTF.

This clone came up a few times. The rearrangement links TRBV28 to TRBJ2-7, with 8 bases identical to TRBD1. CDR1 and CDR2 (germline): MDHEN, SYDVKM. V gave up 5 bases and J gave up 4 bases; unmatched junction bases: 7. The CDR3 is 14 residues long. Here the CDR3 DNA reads TGTGCCAGCAGTAAGGACAGGGTCCCATACGAGCAGTACTTC. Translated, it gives CASSKDRVPYEQYF.

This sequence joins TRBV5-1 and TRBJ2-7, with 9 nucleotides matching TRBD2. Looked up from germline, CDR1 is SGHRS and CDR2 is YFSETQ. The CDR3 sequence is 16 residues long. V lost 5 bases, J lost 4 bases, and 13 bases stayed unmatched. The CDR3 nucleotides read TGCGCCAGCAGTTATACCTCGGGACTAGCTATGTACGAGCAGTACTTC. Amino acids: CASSYTSGLAMYEQYF.